This T cell receptor beta chain was recorded in a study of blood T cell repertoires in COVID-19. Study-level information: Both acute and convalescent COVID-19 samples were obtained from the United States, Italy and Spain. Nucleic acid was either cDNA or gDNA, and it came from T cells, B-cell-depleted T cells, or PBMCs.

Assay: immunoSEQ multiplex PCR; the TCRdb copy retains only in-frame clones and omits some. The table has about 74,000 clones, around nine tenths seen once. With 2 bases removed from V and 4 bases from J, the gap between germline ends came to 14 bases. Germline assignment: CDR1 MDHEN and CDR2 SYDVKM. The CDR3 contains 15 residues. Sequences were obtained from peripheral blood. The genes are TRBV28 and TRBJ1-2, with D possibly being TRBD1 (5 bases). The TCR was taken from a woman aged 80 or over with active or convalescent COVID-19. CDR3 sequence reads: CASSLRGLLSYGYTF. As DNA, the CDR3 is TGTGCCAGCAGTTTACGGGGGTTATTGTCCTATGGCTACACCTTC.